This TCR beta chain is drawn from a study of early T cells in non-severe SARS-CoV-2 infection. This clonotype was found many times. In TCRdb, the 5' RACE reads were re-called with MiXCR into one record per CDR3 protein. This sample has 95,000 to 120,000 distinct CDR3 sequences; about 12% occur once, and the top ten carry around 3%. The sequence was collected from an adult who was a healthcare worker with PCR-confirmed SARS-CoV-2 infection or an uninfected control (not recorded which). Sequenced: whole blood.

In DNA, the CDR3 is TGTGCCAGCAGTTACTCGAGTCGAGGGAGCGAAGAAAAACTGTTTTTT. Its protein product is CASSYSSRGSEEKLFF. The rearrangement links TRBV6-5 to TRBJ1-4, with D unclear. This CDR3 is 16 amino acids long. Trimming removed 0 bases at V and 8 bases at J, with 16 bases between. Looked up from germline, CDR1 is MNHEY and CDR2 is SVGAGI.